The clone carrying this T cell receptor (beta chain) was counted only a few times. Its specificity is not known. This sample was included in a study of T-cell reconstitution after alpha-beta-depleted transplantation in children. Unique molecular identifiers were incorporated during preparation of the TCRbeta library. TCRdb re-derived calls from the PCR reads in MiXCR, one entry per CDR3 protein. The sample lists more than 200,000 distinct CDR3 sequences, about a quarter occurring once. The study, taken as a whole, reports: T-cell counts and diversity were attributed mostly to newly produced T cells one year after transplant.

V gave up 3 bases and J gave up 0 bases, with 7 bases separating them. Per the germline V gene, CDR1 is MDHEN and CDR2 is SYDVKM. This CDR3 contains 14 residues. The chain carries TRBV28 and TRBJ2-3; D not certain. The source is a girl aged 2-10 years with Fanconi anemia, due to receive a stem cell transplant. This material consisted of PBMCs, taken before TCRalphabeta/CD19-depleted stem cell transplant. This CDR3 is CASSFDASTDTQYF. CDR3 nucleotide sequence: TGTGCCAGCAGTTTTGATGCAAGCACAGATACGCAGTATTTT.